These 18 T cell receptor beta chains came from one sample sequenced in a study of blood T cell repertoires in COVID-19. TCRdb's copy holds only in-frame clones and misses some; the assay was immunoSEQ multiplex PCR. The sample records approximately 300,000 clones, 90% being singletons. Sequenced: PBMCs or T cells enriched from blood (not recorded which). These receptors all come from a woman in her twenties or thirties who had been exposed to COVID-19.

This chain joins TRBV28 and TRBJ1-2; weak D call: TRBD1 (6 bases). This CDR3 contains 12 residues. Germline V gives CDR1 MDHEN, CDR2 SYDVKM. V lost 6 bases and J lost 9, with 14 bases in between. CDR3 coding DNA: TGTGCCAGCAGATCTAATGACAGGAGCTACACCTTC. Translated: CASRSNDRSYTF.

The count of this clone is one. The V gene is TRBV6-1, the J gene TRBJ1-5, with unresolved D. The CDR3 length is 16 residues. The germline CDR1 and CDR2 sequences are MNHNS and SASEGT. V was clipped by 2 bases and J by 3 bases, with 14 bases between them. CDR3 sequence (DNA): TGTGCCAGCAGTGAAACAGCCCTCGGTTCCAATCAGCCCCAGCATTTT. Protein product: CASSETALGSNQPQHF.

The rearrangement uses TRBV2 and TRBJ2-5; tentative D call: TRBD2 (5 bases). The germline V and J ends were trimmed by 5 bases and 5 bases, with 9 bases remaining between them. The CDR3 sequence is 12 residues long. The germline gives CDR1 SNHLY, CDR2 FYNNEI. The CDR3 region has the DNA TGTGCCAGCAGTCTAGCTCGGGAGACCCAGTACTTC. This codes for CASSLARETQYF.

The chain carries TRBV28 and TRBJ1-2; a weak D match, TRBD1 (6 bases). V lost 7 bases, J lost 7 bases, and 10 bases lay in between. The germline CDR1 and CDR2 sequences are MDHEN and SYDVKM. The CDR3 loop spans 11 amino acids. In nucleotides, the CDR3 is TGTGCCAGCATCTCCAGGGGTGGCTACACCTTC. Translated: CASISRGGYTF.

V is TRBV4-3 and J is TRBJ1-3; tentatively, D is TRBD1 (6 bases). This CDR3 region has 17 residues. V lost 0 bases, J lost 2 bases, and 14 bases lay in between. CDR1 and CDR2 (germline): LGHNA, YSLEER. The CDR3 protein is CASSQDPRGHPGNTIYF. Here the CDR3 DNA reads TGCGCCAGCAGCCAAGATCCCAGGGGCCACCCTGGAAACACCATATATTTT.

The chain combines TRBV7-2 with TRBJ2-3, with D tentatively TRBD1 (5 bases). Trimming stripped 5 bases from V and 2 bases from J, with 11 bases between. The CDR3 contains 14 residues. CDR1 is SGHTA, CDR2 FQGNSA, per germline. The CDR3 reads CASSETVFTDTQYF. DNA of the CDR3: TGTGCCAGCAGCGAGACAGTTTTCACAGATACGCAGTATTTT.

The chain employs TRBV6-5 and TRBJ2-7; possibly TRBD1 for D (6 bases). V lost 0 bases and J 2 bases, leaving 11 bases between the germline ends. The germline V gene has CDR1 MNHEY and CDR2 SVGAGI. The CDR3 extends over 15 amino acids. CDR3 nucleotide sequence: TGTGCCAGCAGTTACTCGGCAGGGGCCACCTACGAGCAGTACTTC. It translates to CASSYSAGATYEQYF.

V is TRBV27 and J is TRBJ2-7; TRBD1 is a possible D gene (6 bases). There are 14 residues in the CDR3. CDR1 and CDR2 (germline): MNHEY, SMNVEV (reference sequence). V lost 5 bases to trimming and J lost 2 bases, with 13 bases between them. Here the CDR3 DNA reads TGTGCCAGCAGTCAACAGGGACGGGCCTACGAGCAGTACTTC. This codes for CASSQQGRAYEQYF.

V gene TRBV9 combines with J gene TRBJ1-1, with 8 bases aligning to TRBD1. The germline CDR1 and CDR2 sequences are SGDLS and YYNGEE. This CDR3 is 13 amino acids long. The trim removed 0 bases at V and 8 bases at J, leaving 3 bases unmatched. CDR3 bases: TGTGCCAGCAGCGTAGAGGCAGGGGGCGAAGCTTTCTTT. This codes for CASSVEAGGEAFF.

As concerns this clone: Other DNA sequences from this sample encode an identical CDR3 as well. V and J are TRBV19 and TRBJ1-1, with D possibly TRBD1 on 5 matching bases. The germline V gene has CDR1 LNHDA and CDR2 SQIVND (reference sequence). The V and J ends lost 5 bases and 1 base respectively, with 11 bases between them. This CDR3 has 14 amino acids. CDR3 amino acids: CASSHQGPNTEAFF. CDR3 sequence (DNA): TGTGCCAGTAGTCACCAGGGCCCGAACACTGAAGCTTTCTTT.

The CDR3 spells CSVQDSNYGYTF. The CDR3 region has the DNA TGCAGCGTTCAGGACAGTAACTATGGCTACACCTTC. This rearrangement joins TRBV29-1 to TRBJ1-2, with a possible D match to TRBD1 (6 bases). This CDR3 has 12 residues. V lost 5 bases and J 1 base, leaving 8 bases between the germline ends. Germline V gene sequence: CDR1 SQVTM, CDR2 ANQGSEA.

This clone has only one observation. The gene calls are TRBV5-6 and TRBJ2-7; 7 bases agree with TRBD2. The CDR3 runs 12 residues. With V trimmed by 6 bases and J by 7 bases, 7 bases remained unmatched. Per germline, CDR1 SGHDT and CDR2 YYEEEE. The CDR3 protein is CASTGGPGEQYF. The CDR3 DNA reads TGTGCCAGCACGGGGGGACCTGGGGAGCAGTACTTC.

J is TRBJ2-3 and V is TRBV24-1; D not resolved. The CDR3 has 15 residues. Germline CDR1 KGHDR, CDR2 SFDVKD. V was shortened by 3 bases and J by 3 bases, with 12 bases between the two germline ends. The CDR3 DNA reads TGTGCCACCAGTGATGGTTCTTTCGGGACAGATACGCAGTATTTT. Its protein product is CATSDGSFGTDTQYF.

The chain combines TRBV12-3 or TRBV12-4 with TRBJ2-5; the D gene is possibly TRBD2 (5 bases). V dropped 2 bases and J dropped 4 bases, with 8 bases sitting between them. The CDR3 spans 13 residues. For the CDR3, the DNA is TGTGCCAGCAGTTTAAGCGGATCAGAGACCCAGTACTTC. It translates to CASSLSGSETQYF.

The chain combines TRBV5-4 with TRBJ2-5; possible D gene TRBD2, 6 bases. The V and J ends lost 0 bases and 5 bases respectively, with 14 bases between them. The germline CDR1 and CDR2 sequences are SGHNT and YYREEE (reference sequence). The CDR3 extends over 15 amino acids. CDR3 sequence reads: CASSLGGVEQETQYF. CDR3 DNA: TGTGCCAGCAGCTTGGGGGGGGTCGAGCAGGAGACCCAGTACTTC.

The chain is built from TRBV7-9 and TRBJ2-7, with D possibly matching TRBD1 (6 bases). Per the germline V gene, CDR1 is SEHNR and CDR2 is FQNEAQ (reference sequence). The CDR3 consists of 15 residues. V lost 5 bases, J lost 2 bases, and 16 bases lay in between. CDR3 nucleotide sequence: TGTGCCAGCAGCCTTGGACAGCAACCGCCCTACGAGCAGTACTTC. This gives the protein CASSLGQQPPYEQYF.

The V call is TRBV4-1, the J call TRBJ1-6; tentative D call: TRBD1 (6 bases). Trimming removed 0 bases from V and 6 bases from J, with 18 bases in between. CDR1 is MGHRA, CDR2 YSYEKL, per germline. The CDR3 length is 18 residues. The DNA of the CDR3 is TGCGCCAGCAGCCAAGAAAACGGACAGCCACTGTCTAATTCACCCCTCCACTTT. It is translated as CASSQENGQPLSNSPLHF.

This chain uses TRBV5-1 with TRBJ1-2; 7 bases align to TRBD1. The J segment lost 5 bases and the V segment lost 5 bases, leaving 6 bases of the junction unmatched. Germline-derived CDR1 and CDR2 are SGHRS and YFSETQ. There are 13 residues in the CDR3. DNA for the CDR3: TGCGCCAGCAGAACTGAACAGGGGTATGGCTACACCTTC. Protein product: CASRTEQGYGYTF.